This T cell receptor (beta chain) was documented in a study of T-cell memory formation after mild COVID-19. Study-wide points: There was no confirmation that second-wave clones peaking on day 37 were SARS-CoV-2 specific.

The V gene's germline CDR1 is PRHDT and CDR2 FYEKMQ (reference sequence). This CDR3 comprises 16 residues. V shed 2 bases and J shed 3 bases, with 14 bases lying between them. One entry per CDR3 protein results from TCRdb running MiXCR on the 5' RACE reads. The table lists roughly 610,000 distinct CDR3 sequences, 17% of them singletons. This clonotype has only a few counts. The antigen is not known. This chain joins TRBV13 and TRBJ1-5; maybe TRBD1 (5 bases). The clonotype originates from an adult woman who had mild COVID-19 (a few samples of this study predate the infection). Cell type and time point are not known. Sequencing was done on a sample of PBMCs or a T cell subset sorted from them (not recorded which). The CDR3 DNA reads TGTGCCAGCAGCTTACGAGGGGACGTCTCCAATCAGCCCCAGCATTTT. Protein sequence: CASSLRGDVSNQPQHF.